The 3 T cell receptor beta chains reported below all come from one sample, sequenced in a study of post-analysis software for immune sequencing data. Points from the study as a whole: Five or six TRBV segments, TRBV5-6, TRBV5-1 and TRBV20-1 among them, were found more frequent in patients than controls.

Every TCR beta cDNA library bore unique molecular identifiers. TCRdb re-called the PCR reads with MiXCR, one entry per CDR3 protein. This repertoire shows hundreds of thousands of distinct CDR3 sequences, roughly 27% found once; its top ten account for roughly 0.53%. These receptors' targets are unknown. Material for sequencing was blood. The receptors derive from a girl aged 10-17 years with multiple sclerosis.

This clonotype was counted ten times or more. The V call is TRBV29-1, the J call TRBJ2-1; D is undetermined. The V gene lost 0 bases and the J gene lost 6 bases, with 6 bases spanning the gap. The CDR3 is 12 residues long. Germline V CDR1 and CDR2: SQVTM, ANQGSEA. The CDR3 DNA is TGCAGCGTTGAAGAGTACGGCAATGAGCAGTTCTTC. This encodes CSVEEYGNEQFF.

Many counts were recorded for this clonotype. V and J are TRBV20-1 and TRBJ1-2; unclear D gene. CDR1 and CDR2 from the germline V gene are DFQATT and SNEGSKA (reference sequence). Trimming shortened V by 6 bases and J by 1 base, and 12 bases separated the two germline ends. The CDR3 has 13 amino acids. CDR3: CSAPHQDNYGYTF. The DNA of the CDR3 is TGCAGTGCCCCCCACCAGGATAACTATGGCTACACCTTC.

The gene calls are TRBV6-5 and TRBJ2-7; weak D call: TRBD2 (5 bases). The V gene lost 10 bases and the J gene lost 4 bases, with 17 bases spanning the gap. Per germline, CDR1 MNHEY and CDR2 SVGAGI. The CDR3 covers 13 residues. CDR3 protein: CATSVGVWYEQYF. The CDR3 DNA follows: TGTGCCACCTCCGTGGGAGTGTGGTACGAGCAGTACTTC.